This TCR beta chain was sequenced during a study of T cells in Graves' hyperthyroidism and ophthalmopathy. Lactation, pregnancy, other autoimmune disease or uncontrolled infection led to exclusion of patients. The source material, RNA transcripts, was used to amplify TCR beta CDR3 regions. Researchers ran a first-round RT-PCR on the TCR CDR3 using the HTBI primer set. TCRdb passed the multiplex PCR reads through MiXCR, listing each CDR3 protein once. Counted here are roughly 300,000 distinct CDR3 sequences, roughly 20% occurring once; the ten biggest clones make up approximately 49%. Germline V gene lookup returns CDR1 DFQATT and CDR2 SNEGSKA (reference sequence). This CDR3 contains 13 residues. The germline V and J ends were trimmed by 0 bases and 6 bases, with 8 bases remaining between them.

The clonotype originates from a woman aged 50 to 60 with Graves' hyperthyroidism. Sample: blood. The chain has TRBV20-1 and TRBJ2-2; D gene unclear. The CDR3 bases are TGCAGTGCTAGAGATCGGTCGCCCGGGGAGCTGTTTTTT. Translating it yields CSARDRSPGELFF.